The 28 T cell receptor beta chains listed next were all sequenced from one sample in a study of immune cell composition in non-small cell lung cancer. Some clones are missing from TCRdb's copy, which holds only in-frame ones; the method was immunoSEQ multiplex PCR. The sample records about 1,800 clones, 60% to 85% being singletons. The sequenced sample was lung tumor tissue. These receptors all come from a human donor with non-small cell lung cancer.

This clone has a handful of counts. This chain links TRBV6-5 with TRBJ2-3, with 11 bases aligning to TRBD2. Germline V gene sequence: CDR1 MNHEY, CDR2 SVGAGI. The CDR3 loop spans 15 amino acids. The V gene end was trimmed by 4 bases and the J gene end by 5 bases; junction bases not matched to a gene: 5. The CDR3 bases are TGTGCCAGCAGTTTCACCGGGACTAGCGGAGATACGCAGTATTTT. Translated, it gives CASSFTGTSGDTQYF.

The gene calls are TRBV28 and TRBJ1-4; the match to TRBD1 covers 8 bases. Germline V CDR1 and CDR2: MDHEN, SYDVKM. This CDR3 comprises 17 residues. J gave up 5 bases and V 7 bases, and 15 bases lay outside the gene matches. As DNA, the CDR3 is TGTGCCAGCACCCCGCTTCGCGCGTGGACAGGGAATGAAAAACTGTTTTTT. Residues: CASTPLRAWTGNEKLFF. Using reference TRBV28 and TRBJ1-4 for the parts outside the CDR3, the full variable domain is DVKVTQSSRYLVKRTGEKVFLECVQDMDHENMFWYRQDPGLGLRLIYFSYDVKMKEKGDIPEGYSVSREKKERFSLILESASTNQTSMYLCASTPLRAWTGNEKLFFGSGTQLSVL.

The rearrangement joins TRBV6-5 to TRBJ2-7; D possibly corresponds to TRBD1 (6 bases). The CDR3 length is 13 residues. Per the germline V gene, CDR1 is MNHEY and CDR2 is SVGAGI. Trimming took 11 bases from V and 0 from J, leaving 14 bases between them. The CDR3 bases are TGTGCCGTCCGGGACACCCTCTCCTACGAGCAGTACTTC. Its protein product is CAVRDTLSYEQYF.

The chain uses TRBV11-2 and TRBJ2-1; the match to TRBD1 covers 8 bases. Germline V lookup: CDR1 SGHAT, CDR2 FQNNGV. The V and J ends lost 5 bases and 6 bases, in that order; junction bases with no gene match: 9. CDR3 length equals 15 residues. Here the CDR3 reads CASSTFVDRVNEQFF. CDR3 in DNA: TGTGCCAGCAGCACCTTCGTGGACAGGGTCAATGAGCAGTTCTTC.

The chain couples TRBV5-1 to TRBJ2-7; D is unresolved. This CDR3 is 13 amino acids long. CDR1 is SGHRS and CDR2 is YFSETQ in the germline V gene. The V gene lost 4 bases and the J gene lost 3 bases, with 11 bases spanning the gap. The CDR3 coding sequence is TGCGCCAGCAGCGCCCGTCTACTCTACGAGCAGTACTTC. Its translation: CASSARLLYEQYF.

The rearrangement joins TRBV6-5 to TRBJ2-7; 8 positions agree with TRBD1. Trimming at V came to 4 bases and at J to 4 bases, leaving 6 bases not matched to a gene. From germline, CDR1 is MNHEY and CDR2 SVGAGI. CDR3 length equals 14 residues. Here the CDR3 reads CASSSPGTGYEQYF. The CDR3 coding sequence is TGTGCCAGCAGTTCCCCAGGGACAGGATACGAGCAGTACTTC.

This chain joins TRBV4-3 and TRBJ2-5; perhaps TRBD1 as D (6 bases). Trimming stripped 3 bases from V and 2 bases from J, with 22 bases between. This CDR3 is 18 amino acids long. Germline CDR1 is LGHNA and CDR2 is YSLEER. The CDR3 sequence is CASSHTTGFGSGQETQYF. CDR3 DNA: TGCGCCAGCAGCCATACGACAGGATTTGGGTCTGGGCAAGAGACCCAGTACTTC.

The chain couples TRBV19 to TRBJ1-4, with D possibly being TRBD1 (5 bases). V was cut by 2 bases and J by 8 bases, with 9 bases left in between. The V gene's germline CDR1 is LNHDA and CDR2 SQIVND (reference sequence). This CDR3 region has 13 residues. The CDR3 protein is CASSIPGLEKLFF. CDR3 in DNA: TGTGCCAGTAGTATACCAGGGCTCGAAAAACTGTTTTTT.

V usage is TRBV4-3 and J usage is TRBJ2-1, with 9 bases matching TRBD2. The trim removed 0 bases at V and 7 bases at J, leaving 10 bases unmatched. Germline CDR1 and CDR2: LGHNA and YSLEER. CDR3 length equals 17 residues. The DNA for the CDR3 is TGCGCCAGCAGCCAAGATTGGGTCGCGGGAGGGCCTAATGAGCAGTTCTTC. This encodes CASSQDWVAGGPNEQFF.

The table lists this clone with a few counts. The chain recombines TRBV7-9 with TRBJ2-3, with TRBD2 identical over 8 bases. The CDR3 length is 15 residues. Losses at the gene ends were 11 bases for V and 1 base for J; bases not matched to a gene: 11. CDR1 SEHNR and CDR2 FQNEAQ come from the germline V gene (reference sequence). CDR3 residues: CARCTSGERTDTQYF. CDR3 DNA: TGTGCCCGCTGTACTAGCGGAGAACGCACAGATACGCAGTATTTT.

The chain links TRBV7-6 to TRBJ2-2, with D perhaps matching TRBD1 (6 bases). The CDR3 consists of 14 residues. The V gene lost 4 bases and the J gene lost 4 bases, with 10 bases spanning the gap. CDR1 and CDR2 (germline): SGHVS, FNYEAQ. The CDR3 DNA sequence: TGTGCCAGCAGCTACCACAGGGTCACCGGGGAGCTGTTTTTT. It is translated as CASSYHRVTGELFF. Based on the CDR3 plus reference TRBV7-6 and TRBJ2-2, the full variable domain is GAGVSQSPRYKVTKRGQDVALRCDPISGHVSLYWYRQALGQGPEFLTYFNYEAQQDKSGLPNDRFSAERPEGSISTLTIQRTEQRDSAMYRCASSYHRVTGELFFGEGSRLTVL.

This clone was recorded once. The V and J genes are TRBV28 and TRBJ1-5; weak D call: TRBD1 (6 bases). V lost 10 bases and J lost 5, with 21 bases in between. CDR1 is MDHEN, CDR2 SYDVKM, per germline. The CDR3 has 15 amino acids. This chain's CDR3 is CATRLLQGLDQPQHF. Here the CDR3 DNA reads TGTGCCACCCGGCTCTTACAGGGATTAGATCAGCCCCAGCATTTT.

This clone is a singleton in its sample. This rearrangement joins TRBV28 to TRBJ2-5, with TRBD2 matching 16 bases. This CDR3 has 18 residues. Germline loops: CDR1 MDHEN, CDR2 SYDVKM. V dropped 6 bases and J dropped 4; count of bases not matched to a gene: 11. The CDR3 nucleotides read TGTGCCAGCAGACTCGAGGGACTAGCGGGAGGGGTGAGAGAGACCCAGTACTTC. Its protein product is CASRLEGLAGGVRETQYF.

The chain recombines TRBV7-2 with TRBJ2-5, with TRBD2 matching 9 bases. The CDR3 covers 16 residues. Germline CDR1 is SGHTA and CDR2 is FQGNSA. With V trimmed by 5 bases and J by 5 bases, 12 bases remained unmatched. Here the CDR3 reads CASSPPASGRSETQYF. DNA for the CDR3: TGTGCCAGCAGCCCCCCGGCGAGCGGGAGGTCCGAGACCCAGTACTTC.

This clone showed up just once. The rearrangement links TRBV18 to TRBJ2-1, with 7 bases aligning to TRBD2. V trimming: 5 bases; J trimming: 6 bases; junction bases outside the gene matches: 22. Germline CDR1 is KGHSH and CDR2 is LQKENI. The CDR3 totals 19 residues. The CDR3, as DNA: TGTGCCAGCTCATCCCTTAGGGTAGCGGGCGTCTTCATTCCCAATGAGCAGTTCTTC. Translated, it gives CASSSLRVAGVFIPNEQFF.

The chain has TRBV15 and TRBJ2-5; no clear D gene. CDR3 length equals 13 residues. The V gene's germline CDR1 is LNHNV and CDR2 YYDKDF (reference sequence). Trimming stripped 1 base from V and 5 bases from J, with 8 bases between. The DNA for the CDR3 is TGTGCCACCAGCAGAGGAACCCAGGAGACCCAGTACTTC. This gives the protein CATSRGTQETQYF.

This clone was found a few times. The chain is built from TRBV6-1 and TRBJ2-7, with D unclear. The CDR3 consists of 12 residues. Deletions cut 7 bases from V and 4 bases from J, with 11 bases between. CDR1 and CDR2 (germline): MNHNS, SASEGT. The CDR3, as DNA: TGTGCCAGCATGGGCAGCTCTTACGAGCAGTACTTC. Residues: CASMGSSYEQYF.

This chain connects TRBV6-5 to TRBJ2-5; possible D gene TRBD2, 6 bases. The CDR3 totals 13 residues. Trimming stripped 5 bases from V and 3 bases from J, with 10 bases between. Germline V gene sequence: CDR1 MNHEY, CDR2 SVGAGI. The CDR3 region is CASSGPGEETQYF. CDR3 in DNA: TGTGCCAGCAGTGGCCCGGGGGAAGAGACCCAGTACTTC.

V and J are TRBV2 and TRBJ1-2; no firm D call. This CDR3 region has 14 residues. V was pared by 3 bases and J by 2 bases, with 10 bases between. Germline V gene sequence: CDR1 SNHLY, CDR2 FYNNEI. CDR3 protein: CASSDIVTNYGYTF. Written as DNA, the CDR3 is TGTGCCAGCAGTGACATCGTTACAAACTATGGCTACACCTTC.

The chain joins TRBV19 to TRBJ2-3; D may be TRBD2 (5 bases). In germline, CDR1 is LNHDA, CDR2 SQIVND (reference sequence). This CDR3 has 13 residues. The V end was cut by 7 bases, the J end by 2 bases, with 10 bases between. CDR3 nucleotide sequence: TGTGCCAGTAACCGAGACTACACAGATACGCAGTATTTT. Its protein is CASNRDYTDTQYF. The full variable domain, rest sourced from reference TRBV19 and TRBJ2-3, is DGGITQSPKYLFRKEGQNVTLSCEQNLNHDAMYWYRQDPGQGLRLIYYSQIVNDFQKGDIAEGYSVSREKKESFPLTVTSAQKNPTAFYLCASNRDYTDTQYFGPGTRLTVL.

The genes are TRBV5-1 and TRBJ2-1; perhaps TRBD2 as D (6 bases). CDR1 is SGHRS, CDR2 YFSETQ, per germline. CDR3 size: 15 residues. V lost 0 bases to trimming and J lost 6 bases, with 13 bases between them. As DNA, the CDR3 is TGCGCCAGCAGCTTGGGTGGGGGGAGCCTCAATGAGCAGTTCTTC. It translates to CASSLGGGSLNEQFF. Together with reference TRBV5-1 and TRBJ2-1, the CDR3 gives the full variable domain: KAGVTQTPRYLIKTRGQQVTLSCSPISGHRSVSWYQQTPGQGLQFLFEYFSETQRNKGNFPGRFSGRQFSNSRSEMNVSTLELGDSALYLCASSLGGGSLNEQFFGPGTRLTVL.

V usage is TRBV19 and J usage is TRBJ1-1; perhaps TRBD1 as D (5 bases). Germline assignment: CDR1 LNHDA and CDR2 SQIVND (reference sequence). This CDR3 comprises 13 residues. The germline V and J ends were trimmed by 0 bases and 7 bases, with 9 bases remaining between them. In nucleotides, the CDR3 is TGTGCCAGTAGTATAGATCAGGGCGGTGAAGCTTTCTTT. Its protein is CASSIDQGGEAFF.

The V call is TRBV30, the J call TRBJ1-2; D gene unclear. The germline V and J ends were trimmed by 1 base and 8 bases, with 8 bases remaining between them. Germline values: CDR1 GTSNPN, CDR2 SVGIG (reference sequence). The CDR3 has 11 residues. CDR3 nucleotides: TGTGCCTGGAGTGGCCACTGGGGCTACACCTTC. Its translation: CAWSGHWGYTF. Looking up the rest from reference TRBV30 and TRBJ1-2 gives the full variable domain: SQTIHQWPATLVQPVGSPLSLECTVEGTSNPNLYWYRQAAGRGLQLLFYSVGIGQISSEVPQNLSASRPQDRQFILSSKKLLLSDSGFYLCAWSGHWGYTFGSGTRLTVV.

J is TRBJ2-7 and V is TRBV7-2, with D perhaps TRBD2 (6 bases). Germline lookup yields CDR1 SGHTA and CDR2 FQGNSA. The CDR3 extends over 15 amino acids. Trimming shortened V by 5 bases and J by 3 bases, and 17 bases separated the two germline ends. CDR3 residues: CASSLSGGLSYEQYF. DNA of the CDR3: TGTGCCAGCAGCCTTTCCGGGGGACTCAGCTACGAGCAGTACTTC.

The chain joins TRBV18 to TRBJ2-5, with 7 bases identical to TRBD2. CDR3 length equals 15 residues. V lost 0 bases and J lost 3; bases outside the gene matches: 4. Germline CDR1 is KGHSH and CDR2 is LQKENI. The DNA of the CDR3 is TGTGCCAGCTCACCACCGAGGAGCGGGAAAGAGACCCAGTACTTC. Translation gives CASSPPRSGKETQYF.

This clone has only a few counts. CDR3 coding DNA: TGTGCCATCGGGTCTCAGGGGAGGGACAATGAGCAGTTCTTC. Encoded protein: CAIGSQGRDNEQFF. The V call is TRBV10-3, the J call TRBJ2-1, with D perhaps TRBD2 (7 bases). Trimming pared 8 bases from V and 5 bases from J, leaving 16 bases between. Germline V CDR1 and CDR2: ENHRY, SYGVKD. The CDR3 has 14 residues.

The rearrangement joins TRBV7-3 to TRBJ2-2; TRBD2 matches 11 bases. CDR3 length equals 18 residues. Germline values: CDR1 SGHTA, CDR2 FQGTGA. The ends lost 1 base at V and 2 bases at J; junction bases unmatched: 6. CDR3 nucleotides: TGTGCCAGCAGCTTAATGGGTAGCGGGAGGGAAAACACCGGGGAGCTGTTTTTT. It is translated as CASSLMGSGRENTGELFF.

The chain is built from TRBV13 and TRBJ2-7; possibly TRBD2 for D (7 bases). Trimming shortened V by 8 bases and J by 5 bases, and 16 bases separated the two germline ends. The CDR3 has 13 residues. Germline CDR1 PRHDT, CDR2 FYEKMQ (reference sequence). CDR3 amino acids: CASPRGGEDEQYF. CDR3 coding DNA: TGTGCCAGCCCCCGCGGGGGCGAGGACGAGCAGTACTTC.